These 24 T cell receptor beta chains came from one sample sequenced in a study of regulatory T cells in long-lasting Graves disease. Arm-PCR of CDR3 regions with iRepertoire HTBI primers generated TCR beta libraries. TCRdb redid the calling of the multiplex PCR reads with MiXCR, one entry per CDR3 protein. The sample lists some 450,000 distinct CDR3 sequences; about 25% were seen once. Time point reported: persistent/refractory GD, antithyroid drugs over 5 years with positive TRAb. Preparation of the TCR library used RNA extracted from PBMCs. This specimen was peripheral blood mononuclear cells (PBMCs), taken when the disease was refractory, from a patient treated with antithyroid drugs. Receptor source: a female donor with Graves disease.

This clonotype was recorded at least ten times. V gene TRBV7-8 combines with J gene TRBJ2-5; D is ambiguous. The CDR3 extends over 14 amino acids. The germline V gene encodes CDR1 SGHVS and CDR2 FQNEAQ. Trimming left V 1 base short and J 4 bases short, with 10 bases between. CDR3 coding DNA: TGTGCCAGCAGCTTAGACAGTGGGCGAGAGACCCAGTACTTC. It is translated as CASSLDSGRETQYF. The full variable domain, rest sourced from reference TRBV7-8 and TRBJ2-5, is GAGVSQSPRYKVAKRGQDVALRCDPISGHVSLFWYQQALGQGPEFLTYFQNEAQLDKSGLPSDRFFAERPEGSVSTLKIQRTQQEDSAVYLCASSLDSGRETQYFGPGTRLLVL.

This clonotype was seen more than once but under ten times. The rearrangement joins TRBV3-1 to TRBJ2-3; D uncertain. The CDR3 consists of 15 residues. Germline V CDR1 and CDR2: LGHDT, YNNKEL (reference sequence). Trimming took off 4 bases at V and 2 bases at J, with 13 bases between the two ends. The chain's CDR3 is CASSPQQSITDTQYF. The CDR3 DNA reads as TGTGCCAGCAGCCCCCAGCAGTCTATCACAGATACGCAGTATTTT.

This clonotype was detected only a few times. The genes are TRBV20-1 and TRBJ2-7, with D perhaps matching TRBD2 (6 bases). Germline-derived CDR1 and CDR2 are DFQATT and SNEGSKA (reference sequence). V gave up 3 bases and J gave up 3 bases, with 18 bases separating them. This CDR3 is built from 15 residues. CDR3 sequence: CSARTPGAFFYEQYF. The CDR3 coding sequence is TGCAGTGCTAGGACGCCGGGAGCTTTCTTCTACGAGCAGTACTTC.

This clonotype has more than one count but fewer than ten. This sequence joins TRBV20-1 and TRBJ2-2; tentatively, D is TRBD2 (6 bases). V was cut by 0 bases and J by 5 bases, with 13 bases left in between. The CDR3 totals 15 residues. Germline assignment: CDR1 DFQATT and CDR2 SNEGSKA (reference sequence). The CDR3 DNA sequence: TGCAGTGCTAGAGATGCAGGAGCGGGTACCGGGGAGCTGTTTTTT. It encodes CSARDAGAGTGELFF.

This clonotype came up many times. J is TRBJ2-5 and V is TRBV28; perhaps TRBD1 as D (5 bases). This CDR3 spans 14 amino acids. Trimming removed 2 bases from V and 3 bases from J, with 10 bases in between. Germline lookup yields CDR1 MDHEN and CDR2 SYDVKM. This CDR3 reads CASSLGYRKETQYF. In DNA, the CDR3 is TGTGCCAGCAGTTTAGGGTACAGGAAAGAGACCCAGTACTTC.

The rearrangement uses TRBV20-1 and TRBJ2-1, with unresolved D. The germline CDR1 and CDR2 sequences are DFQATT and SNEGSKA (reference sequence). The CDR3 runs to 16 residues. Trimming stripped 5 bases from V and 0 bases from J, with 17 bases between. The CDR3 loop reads CSASLNTPLSYNEQFF. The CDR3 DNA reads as TGCAGTGCTTCTCTTAACACCCCCCTCTCCTACAATGAGCAGTTCTTC.

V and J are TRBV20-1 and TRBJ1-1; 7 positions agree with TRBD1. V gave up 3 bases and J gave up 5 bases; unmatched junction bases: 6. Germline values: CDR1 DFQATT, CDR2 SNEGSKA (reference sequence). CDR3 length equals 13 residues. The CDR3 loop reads CSASEQGRTEAFF. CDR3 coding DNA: TGCAGTGCTAGTGAACAGGGGAGGACTGAAGCTTTCTTT.

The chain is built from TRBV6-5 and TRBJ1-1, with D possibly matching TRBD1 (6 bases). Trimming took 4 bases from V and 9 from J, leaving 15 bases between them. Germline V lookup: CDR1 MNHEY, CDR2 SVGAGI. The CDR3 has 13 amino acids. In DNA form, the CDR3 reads TGTGCCAGCAGTTTAGTACAGGGCGAAAAAGCTTTCTTT. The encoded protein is CASSLVQGEKAFF.

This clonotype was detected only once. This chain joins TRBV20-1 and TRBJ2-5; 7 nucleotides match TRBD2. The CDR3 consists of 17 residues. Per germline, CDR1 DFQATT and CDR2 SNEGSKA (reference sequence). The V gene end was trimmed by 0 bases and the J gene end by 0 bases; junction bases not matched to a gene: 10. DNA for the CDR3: TGCAGTGCTAGAGATTGGACGGGGCTAGCGGACCAAGAGACCCAGTACTTC. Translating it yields CSARDWTGLADQETQYF.

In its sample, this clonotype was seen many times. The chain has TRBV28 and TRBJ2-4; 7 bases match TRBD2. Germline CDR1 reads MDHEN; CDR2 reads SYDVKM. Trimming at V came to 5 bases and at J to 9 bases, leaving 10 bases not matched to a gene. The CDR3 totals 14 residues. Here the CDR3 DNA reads TGTGCCAGCAGTGCGGAAGGGAGGGAAGGCATTCAGTACTTC. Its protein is CASSAEGREGIQYF. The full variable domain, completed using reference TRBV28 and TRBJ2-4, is DVKVTQSSRYLVKRTGEKVFLECVQDMDHENMFWYRQDPGLGLRLIYFSYDVKMKEKGDIPEGYSVSREKKERFSLILESASTNQTSMYLCASSAEGREGIQYFGAGTRLSVL.

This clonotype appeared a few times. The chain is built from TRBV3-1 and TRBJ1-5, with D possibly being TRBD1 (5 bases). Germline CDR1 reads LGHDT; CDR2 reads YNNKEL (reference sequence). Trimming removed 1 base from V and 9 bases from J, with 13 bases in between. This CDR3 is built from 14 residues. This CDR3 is CASSQVIRGRPQHF. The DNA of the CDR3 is TGTGCCAGCAGCCAAGTAATTAGGGGTCGGCCCCAGCATTTT.

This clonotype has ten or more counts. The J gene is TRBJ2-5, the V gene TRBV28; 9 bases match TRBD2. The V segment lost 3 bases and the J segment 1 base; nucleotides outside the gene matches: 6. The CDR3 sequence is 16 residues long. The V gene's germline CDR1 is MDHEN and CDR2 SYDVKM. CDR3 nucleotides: TGTGCCAGCAGTTTCGGCCTAGCGGGAATCCAAGAGACCCAGTACTTC. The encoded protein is CASSFGLAGIQETQYF.

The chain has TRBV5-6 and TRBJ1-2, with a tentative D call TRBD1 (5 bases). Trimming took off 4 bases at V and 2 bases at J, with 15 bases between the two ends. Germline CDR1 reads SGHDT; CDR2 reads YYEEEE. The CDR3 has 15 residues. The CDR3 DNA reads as TGTGCCAGCAGCCCCGGGGGGGGTAGCAACTATGGCTACACCTTC. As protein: CASSPGGGSNYGYTF. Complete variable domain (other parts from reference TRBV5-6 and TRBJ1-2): DAGVTQSPTHLIKTRGQQVTLRCSPKSGHDTVSWYQQALGQGPQFIFQYYEEEERQRGNFPDRFSGHQFPNYSSELNVNALLLGDSALYLCASSPGGGSNYGYTFGSGTRLTVV.

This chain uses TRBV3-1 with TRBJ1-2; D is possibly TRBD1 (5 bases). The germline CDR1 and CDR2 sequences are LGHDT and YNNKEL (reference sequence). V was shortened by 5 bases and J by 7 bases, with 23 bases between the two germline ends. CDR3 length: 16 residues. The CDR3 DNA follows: TGTGCCAGCAGCTTGGACCCGACAAGGGGCTATCGTGGCTACACCTTC. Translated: CASSLDPTRGYRGYTF.

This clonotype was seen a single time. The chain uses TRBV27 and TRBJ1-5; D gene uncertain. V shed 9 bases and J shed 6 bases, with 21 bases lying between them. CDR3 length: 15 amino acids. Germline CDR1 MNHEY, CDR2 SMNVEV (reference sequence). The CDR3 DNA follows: TGTGCCAGTAGGCCGGGAGTCGAGTTTGTTCAGCCCCAGCATTTT. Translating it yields CASRPGVEFVQPQHF.

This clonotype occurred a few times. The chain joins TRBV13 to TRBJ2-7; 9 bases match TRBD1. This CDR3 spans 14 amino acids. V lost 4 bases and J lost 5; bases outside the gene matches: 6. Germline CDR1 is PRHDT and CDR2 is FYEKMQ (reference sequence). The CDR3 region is CASSSGTGINEQYF. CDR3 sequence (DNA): TGTGCCAGCAGCTCGGGGACAGGGATTAACGAGCAGTACTTC. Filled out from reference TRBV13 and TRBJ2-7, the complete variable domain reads AAGVIQSPRHLIKEKRETATLKCYPIPRHDTVYWYQQGPGQDPQFLISFYEKMQSDKGSIPDRFSAQQFSDYHSELNMSSLELGDSALYFCASSSGTGINEQYFGPGTRLTVT.

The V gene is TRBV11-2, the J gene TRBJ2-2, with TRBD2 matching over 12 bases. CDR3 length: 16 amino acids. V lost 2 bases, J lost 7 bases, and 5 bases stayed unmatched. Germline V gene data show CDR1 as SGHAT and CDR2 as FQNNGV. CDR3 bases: TGTGCCAGCAGCTTACTCGAGACTAGCGGGAGCGGGGAGCTGTTTTTT. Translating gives CASSLLETSGSGELFF.

CDR3 in amino acids: CASSRLLISNEQYF. DNA of the CDR3: TGTGCCAGTAGTAGGTTATTGATCAGCAACGAGCAGTACTTC. V usage is TRBV19 and J usage is TRBJ2-7; no firm D call. The V end lost 4 bases, the J end lost 5 bases, and 15 bases lay between the germline ends. The CDR3 extends over 14 amino acids. CDR1 is LNHDA, CDR2 SQIVND, per germline (reference sequence).

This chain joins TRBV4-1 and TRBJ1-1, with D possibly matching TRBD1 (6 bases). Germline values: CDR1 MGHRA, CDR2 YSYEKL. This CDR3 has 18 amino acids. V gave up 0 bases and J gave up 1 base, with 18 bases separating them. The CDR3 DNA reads TGCGCCAGCAGCCAAGATTGGGGGCCAGGGGCTAAGAACACTGAAGCTTTCTTT. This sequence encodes CASSQDWGPGAKNTEAFF.

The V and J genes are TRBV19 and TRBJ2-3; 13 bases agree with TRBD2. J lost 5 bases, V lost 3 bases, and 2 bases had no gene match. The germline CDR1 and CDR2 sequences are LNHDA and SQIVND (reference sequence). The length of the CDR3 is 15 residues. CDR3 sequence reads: CASSIGLAGVDTQYF. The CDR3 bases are TGTGCCAGTAGTATTGGACTAGCGGGAGTAGATACGCAGTATTTT.

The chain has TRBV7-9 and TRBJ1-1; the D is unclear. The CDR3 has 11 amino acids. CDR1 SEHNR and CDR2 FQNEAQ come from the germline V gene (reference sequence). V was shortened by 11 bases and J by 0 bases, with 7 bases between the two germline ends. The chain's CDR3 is CAGNVNTEAFF. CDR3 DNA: TGTGCCGGCAACGTGAACACTGAAGCTTTCTTT.

The CDR3 region is CACFSGNTIYF. Written as DNA, the CDR3 is TGTGCCTGCTTCTCTGGAAACACCATATATTTT. V is TRBV7-2 and J is TRBJ1-3; no clear D. Trimming removed 11 bases from V and 0 bases from J, with 5 bases in between. The CDR3 runs to 11 residues. Looked up from germline, CDR1 is SGHTA and CDR2 is FQGNSA.

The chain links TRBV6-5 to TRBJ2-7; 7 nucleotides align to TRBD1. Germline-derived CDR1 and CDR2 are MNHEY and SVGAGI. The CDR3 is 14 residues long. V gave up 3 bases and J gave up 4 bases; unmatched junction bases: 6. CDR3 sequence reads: CASSYRTGVYEQYF. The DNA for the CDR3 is TGTGCCAGCAGTTATCGGACAGGTGTTTACGAGCAGTACTTC.

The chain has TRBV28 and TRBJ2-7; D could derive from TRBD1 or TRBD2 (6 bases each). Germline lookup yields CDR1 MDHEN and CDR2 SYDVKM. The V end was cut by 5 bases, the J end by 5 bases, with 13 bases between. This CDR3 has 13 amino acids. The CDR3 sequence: CASSPGALDEQYF. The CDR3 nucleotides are TGTGCCAGCAGTCCGGGGGCCCTAGACGAGCAGTACTTC.